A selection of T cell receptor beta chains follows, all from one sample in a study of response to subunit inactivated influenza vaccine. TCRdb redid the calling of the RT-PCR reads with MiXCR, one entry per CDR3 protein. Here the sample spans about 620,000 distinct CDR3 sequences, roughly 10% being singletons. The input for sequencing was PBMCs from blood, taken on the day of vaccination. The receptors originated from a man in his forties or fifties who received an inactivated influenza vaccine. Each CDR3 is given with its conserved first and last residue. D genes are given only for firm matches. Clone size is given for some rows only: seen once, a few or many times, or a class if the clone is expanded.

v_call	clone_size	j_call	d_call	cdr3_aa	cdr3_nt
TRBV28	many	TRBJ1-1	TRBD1	CASSLTGRSTEAFF	TGTGCCAGCAGTCTGACAGGGAGGAGCACTGAAGCTTTCTTT
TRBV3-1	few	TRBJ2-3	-	CASSQVAFTDTQYF	TGTGCCAGCAGCCAAGTCGCCTTCACAGATACGCAGTATTTT
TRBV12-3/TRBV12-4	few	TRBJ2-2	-	CASSLSGQGRHTGELFF	TGTGCCAGCAGTTTAAGCGGCCAGGGGCGGCACACCGGGGAGCTGTTTTTT
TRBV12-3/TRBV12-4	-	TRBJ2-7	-	CASSKDGILPGQYF	TGTGCCAGCAGTAAGGACGGCATCCTACCGGGGCAGTACTTC
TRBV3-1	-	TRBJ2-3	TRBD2	CASSHLSGGRTDTQYF	TGTGCCAGCAGCCATCTTAGCGGGGGCCGCACAGATACGCAGTATTTT
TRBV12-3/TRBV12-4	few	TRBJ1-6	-	CASSDRVSYNSPLHF	TGTGCCAGCAGTGATCGGGTATCCTATAATTCACCCCTCCACTTT
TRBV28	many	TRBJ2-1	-	CAIGTGYNEQFF	TGTGCCATCGGTACGGGATACAATGAGCAGTTCTTC
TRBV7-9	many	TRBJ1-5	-	CASSLGTVHSNQPQHF	TGTGCCAGCAGCTTAGGTACAGTCCATAGCAATCAGCCCCAGCATTTT
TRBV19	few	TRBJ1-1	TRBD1	CASSNQLTGSRTEAFF	TGTGCCAGTAGTAACCAATTGACAGGGTCGAGGACTGAAGCTTTCTTT
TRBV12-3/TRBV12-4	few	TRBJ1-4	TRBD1	CASSPLTGSVMTNEKLFF	TGTGCCAGCAGTCCTCTGACAGGGTCCGTAATGACTAATGAAAAACTGTTTTTT
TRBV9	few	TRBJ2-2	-	CASSVVPVGSSGELFF	TGTGCCAGCAGCGTAGTCCCAGTTGGGAGTTCCGGGGAGCTGTTTTTT
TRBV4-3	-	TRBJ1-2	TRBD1	CASSPDRAAYGYTF	TGCGCCAGCAGCCCGGACAGGGCGGCCTATGGCTACACCTTC
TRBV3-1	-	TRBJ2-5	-	CASSHNRVTQYF	TGTGCCAGCAGCCATAACAGGGTAACCCAGTACTTC
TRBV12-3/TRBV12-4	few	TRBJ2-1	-	CASTSRNEQFF	TGTGCCAGCACCTCCCGCAATGAGCAGTTCTTC
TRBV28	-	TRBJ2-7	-	CASRPVGEVYEQYF	TGTGCCAGCAGGCCGGTTGGGGAGGTCTACGAGCAGTACTTC
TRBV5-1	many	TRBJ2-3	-	CASSLVSGASTDTQYF	TGCGCCAGCAGCTTGGTTTCAGGGGCCAGCACAGATACGCAGTATTTT
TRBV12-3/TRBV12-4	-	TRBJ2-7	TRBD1	CASSLETGGPFEQYF	TGTGCCAGCAGTCTGGAGACAGGGGGGCCCTTCGAGCAGTACTTC
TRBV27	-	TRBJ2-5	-	CASTHRGTQYF	TGTGCCAGCACCCACCGTGGGACCCAGTACTTC
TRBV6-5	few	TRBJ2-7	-	CASSSRVTEPSPYEQYF	TGTGCCAGCAGTTCCCGGGTTACGGAGCCCTCCCCTTACGAGCAGTACTTC
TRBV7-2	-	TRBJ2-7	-	CASSLHVPGYYEQYF	TGTGCCAGCAGCCTCCACGTGCCGGGCTACTACGAGCAGTACTTC
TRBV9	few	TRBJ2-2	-	CASSARTAPNTGELFF	TGTGCCAGCAGCGCCAGGACAGCCCCTAACACCGGGGAGCTGTTTTTT
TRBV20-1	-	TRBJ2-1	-	CSASGGAGIEQFF	TGCAGTGCTAGCGGGGGCGCGGGGATTGAGCAGTTCTTC
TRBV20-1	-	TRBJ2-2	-	CSAYNIVTGELFF	TGCAGTGCCTACAATATCGTCACCGGGGAGCTGTTTTTT
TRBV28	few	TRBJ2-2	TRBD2	CASSLPGLARTGELFF	TGTGCCAGCAGCCTTCCGGGACTAGCGCGCACCGGGGAGCTGTTTTTT
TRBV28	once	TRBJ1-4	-	CASSVLPGRANEKLFF	TGTGCCAGCAGTGTATTACCGGGGCGGGCTAATGAAAAACTGTTTTTT
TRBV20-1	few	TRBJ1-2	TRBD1	CSARGQGIVSGYTF	TGCAGTGCTAGAGGACAGGGGATAGTTAGTGGCTACACCTTC
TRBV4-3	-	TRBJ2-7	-	CASSRDQGYEQYF	TGCGCCAGCAGCCGGGACCAGGGTTACGAGCAGTACTTC
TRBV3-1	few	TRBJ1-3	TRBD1	CASRGQFSGNTIYF	TGTGCCAGCAGGGGACAGTTCTCTGGAAACACCATATATTTT
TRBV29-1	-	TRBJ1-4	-	CRVPDGAGGMREKLFF	TGCCGCGTCCCTGATGGGGCGGGGGGGATGCGGGAAAAACTGTTTTTT
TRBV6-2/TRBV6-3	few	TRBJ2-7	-	CASSYEDLLTYEQYF	TGTGCCAGCAGTTACGAGGACCTTCTTACCTACGAGCAGTACTTC
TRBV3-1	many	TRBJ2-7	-	CASSQSNEQYF	TGTGCCAGCAGCCAAAGCAACGAGCAGTACTTC
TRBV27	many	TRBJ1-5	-	CASNPFRVNQPQHF	TGTGCCAGCAACCCCTTCAGGGTCAATCAGCCCCAGCATTTT